This T cell receptor beta chain derives from a study of T cell responses to AZD1222 COVID-19 vaccine. Study conclusions and caveats: The study sampled repertoires only after the peak T cell response. Increased Spike-specific TCR breadth and depth were observed after two AZD1222 doses. The donor cohort was predominantly white British with a female majority, and clonal diversity may have been underestimated.

Some clones are missing from TCRdb's copy, which holds only in-frame ones; the method was immunoSEQ multiplex PCR. The profile shows about 160,000 clones, 92% of them singletons. The analysis combined second doses at about 4 or about 12 weeks. The table lists this clone with a count of one. Its target is unknown. At one of its ends the junction is not consistent with the germline gene, which may arise from a read error. The germline V gene encodes CDR1 SSHAT and CDR2 FNYEAQ (reference sequence). The CDR3 has 14 residues. The clonotype comes from an adult who received the AZD1222 COVID-19 vaccine. The chain combines TRBV7-7 with TRBJ1-5; no clear D gene. The specimen comprised peripheral blood, sampled 28 days after the second AZD1222 dose. The CDR3 bases are TGTGCTAGCAGCTCCAGACAAAGGAATCAGCCCCAGCATTTT. It specifies CASSSRQRNQPQHF.